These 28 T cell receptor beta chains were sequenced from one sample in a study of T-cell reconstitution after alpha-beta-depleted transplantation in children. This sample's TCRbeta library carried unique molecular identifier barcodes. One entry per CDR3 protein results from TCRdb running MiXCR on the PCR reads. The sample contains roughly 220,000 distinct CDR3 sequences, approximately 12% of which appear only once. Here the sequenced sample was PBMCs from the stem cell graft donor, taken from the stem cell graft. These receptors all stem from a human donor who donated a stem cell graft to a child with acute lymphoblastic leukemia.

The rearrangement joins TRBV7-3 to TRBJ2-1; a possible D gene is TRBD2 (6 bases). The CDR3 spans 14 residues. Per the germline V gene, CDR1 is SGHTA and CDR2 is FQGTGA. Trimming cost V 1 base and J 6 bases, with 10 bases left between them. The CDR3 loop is CASSLKVAANEQFF. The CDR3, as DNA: TGTGCCAGCAGCTTAAAAGTAGCGGCCAATGAGCAGTTCTTC. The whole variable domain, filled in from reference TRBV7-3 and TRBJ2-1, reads GAGVSQTPSNKVTEKGKYVELRCDPISGHTALYWYRQSLGQGPEFLIYFQGTGAADDSGLPNDRFFAVRPEGSVSTLKIQRTERGDSAVYLCASSLKVAANEQFFGPGTRLTVL.

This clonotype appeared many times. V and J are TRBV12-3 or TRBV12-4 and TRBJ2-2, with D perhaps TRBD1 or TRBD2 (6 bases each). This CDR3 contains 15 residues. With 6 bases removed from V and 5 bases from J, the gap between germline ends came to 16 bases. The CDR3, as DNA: TGTGCCAGCAGGAGGGGGGAAGTGAGAACCGGGGAGCTGTTTTTT. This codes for CASRRGEVRTGELFF.

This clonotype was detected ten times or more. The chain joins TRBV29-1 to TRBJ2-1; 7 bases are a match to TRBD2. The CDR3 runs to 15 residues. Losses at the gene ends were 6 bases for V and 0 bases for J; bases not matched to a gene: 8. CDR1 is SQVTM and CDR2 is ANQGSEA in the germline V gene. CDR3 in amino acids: CSVLWGGSSYNEQFF. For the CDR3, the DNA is TGCAGCGTCCTTTGGGGAGGGAGCTCCTACAATGAGCAGTTCTTC.

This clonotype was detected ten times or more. The CDR3 is CAISGRDTDTQYF. The CDR3 DNA reads as TGTGCCATCAGTGGCCGGGACACAGATACGCAGTATTTT. The chain links TRBV10-3 to TRBJ2-3, with a possible D match to TRBD2 (5 bases). This CDR3 has 13 residues. V shed 4 bases and J shed 2 bases, with 7 bases lying between them. CDR1 ENHRY and CDR2 SYGVKD come from the germline V gene.

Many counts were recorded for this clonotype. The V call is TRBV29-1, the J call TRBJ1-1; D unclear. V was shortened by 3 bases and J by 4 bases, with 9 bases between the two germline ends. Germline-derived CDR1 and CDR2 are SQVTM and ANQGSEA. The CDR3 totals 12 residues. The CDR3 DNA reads TGCAGCGTTGATTACGAGGCCACTGAAGCTTTCTTT. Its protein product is CSVDYEATEAFF.

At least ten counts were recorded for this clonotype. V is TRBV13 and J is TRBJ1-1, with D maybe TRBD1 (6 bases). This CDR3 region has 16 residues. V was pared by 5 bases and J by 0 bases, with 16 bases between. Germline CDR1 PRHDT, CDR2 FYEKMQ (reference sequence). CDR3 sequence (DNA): TGTGCCAGCAGCCTTAAAGATGGGGGGCTGAACACTGAAGCTTTCTTT. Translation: CASSLKDGGLNTEAFF. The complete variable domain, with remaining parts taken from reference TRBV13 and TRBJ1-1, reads AAGVIQSPRHLIKEKRETATLKCYPIPRHDTVYWYQQGPGQDPQFLISFYEKMQSDKGSIPDRFSAQQFSDYHSELNMSSLELGDSALYFCASSLKDGGLNTEAFFGQGTRLTVV.

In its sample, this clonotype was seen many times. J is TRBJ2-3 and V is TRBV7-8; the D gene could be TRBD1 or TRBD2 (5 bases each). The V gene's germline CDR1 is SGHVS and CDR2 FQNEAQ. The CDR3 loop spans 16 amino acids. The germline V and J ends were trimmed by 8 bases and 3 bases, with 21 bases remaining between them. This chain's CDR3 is CASSSLRDVGTDTQYF. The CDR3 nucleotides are TGTGCCAGCTCCTCCCTCCGGGACGTCGGAACAGATACGCAGTATTTT.

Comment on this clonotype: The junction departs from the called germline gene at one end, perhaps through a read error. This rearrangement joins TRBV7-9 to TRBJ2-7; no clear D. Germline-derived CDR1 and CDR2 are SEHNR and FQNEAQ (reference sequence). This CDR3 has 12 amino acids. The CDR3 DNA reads TGTGCCAGCCGCTTAGCTGGCGGCGAGCAGTACTTT. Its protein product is CASRLAGGEQYF. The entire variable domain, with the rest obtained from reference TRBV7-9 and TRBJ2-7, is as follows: DTGVSQNPRHKITKRGQNVTFRCDPISEHNRLYWYRQTLGQGPEFLTYFQNEAQLEKSRLLSDRFSAERPKGSFSTLEIQRTEQGDSAMYLCASRLAGGEQYFGPGTRLTVT.

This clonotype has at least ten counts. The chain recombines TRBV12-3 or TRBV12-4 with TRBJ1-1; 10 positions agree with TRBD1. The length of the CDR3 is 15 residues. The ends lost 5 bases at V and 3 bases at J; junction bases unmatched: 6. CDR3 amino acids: CASSRGQGEDTEAFF. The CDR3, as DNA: TGTGCCAGCAGTCGAGGACAGGGGGAAGACACTGAAGCTTTCTTT.

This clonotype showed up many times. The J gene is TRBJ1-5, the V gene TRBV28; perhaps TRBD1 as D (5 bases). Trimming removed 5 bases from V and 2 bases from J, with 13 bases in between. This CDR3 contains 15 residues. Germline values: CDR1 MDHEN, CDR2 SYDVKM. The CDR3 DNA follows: TGTGCCAGCAGTCTCAGGGTGGGAGGCAATCAGCCCCAGCATTTT. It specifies CASSLRVGGNQPQHF.

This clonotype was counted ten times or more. The DNA of the CDR3 is TGTGCCACCCGGGACAGTCGGGAAAAACTGTTTTTT. Translated: CATRDSREKLFF. This chain joins TRBV3-1 and TRBJ1-4, with 7 nucleotides matching TRBD1. Germline trimming cut 10 bases from V and 8 bases from J; bases unmatched to any gene: 7. The germline gives CDR1 LGHDT, CDR2 YNNKEL (reference sequence). CDR3 size: 12 residues.

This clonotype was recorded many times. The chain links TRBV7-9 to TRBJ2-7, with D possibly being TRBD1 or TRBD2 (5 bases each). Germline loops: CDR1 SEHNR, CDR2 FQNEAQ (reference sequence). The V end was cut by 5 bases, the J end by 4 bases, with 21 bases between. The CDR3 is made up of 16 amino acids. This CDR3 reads CASSLETGRRRYEQYF. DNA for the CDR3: TGTGCCAGCAGCCTCGAAACGGGACGCCGAAGGTACGAGCAGTACTTC.

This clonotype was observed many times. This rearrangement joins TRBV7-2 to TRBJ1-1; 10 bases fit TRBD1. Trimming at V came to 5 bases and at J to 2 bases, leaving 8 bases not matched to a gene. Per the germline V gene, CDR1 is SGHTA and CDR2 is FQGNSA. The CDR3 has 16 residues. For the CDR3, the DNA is TGTGCCAGCAGCCTTCGGACAGGGGGGGGAAACACTGAAGCTTTCTTT. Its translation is CASSLRTGGGNTEAFF.

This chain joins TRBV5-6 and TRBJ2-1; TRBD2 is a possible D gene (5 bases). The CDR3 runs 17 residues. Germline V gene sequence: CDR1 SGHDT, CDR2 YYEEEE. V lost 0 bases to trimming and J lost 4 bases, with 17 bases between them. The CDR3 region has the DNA TGTGCCAGCAGCTTGGGAGCCGGACTCCTAGTATACAATGAGCAGTTCTTC. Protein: CASSLGAGLLVYNEQFF.

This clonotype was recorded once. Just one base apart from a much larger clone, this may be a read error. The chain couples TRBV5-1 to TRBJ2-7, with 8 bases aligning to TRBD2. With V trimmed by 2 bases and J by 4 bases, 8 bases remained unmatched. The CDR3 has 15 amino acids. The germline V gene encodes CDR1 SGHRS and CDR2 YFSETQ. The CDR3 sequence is CASSFTGTRFYEQYF. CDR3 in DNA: TGCGCCAGCAGCTTCACCGGGACTAGGTTTTACGAGCAGTACTTC.

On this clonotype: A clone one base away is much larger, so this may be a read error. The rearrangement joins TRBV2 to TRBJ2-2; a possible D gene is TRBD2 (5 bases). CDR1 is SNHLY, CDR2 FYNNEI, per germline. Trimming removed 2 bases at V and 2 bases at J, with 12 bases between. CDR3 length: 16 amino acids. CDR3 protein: CASSENGVRNTGELFF. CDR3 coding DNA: TGTGCCAGCAGTGAAAACGGGGTACGAAACACCGGGGAGCTGTTTTTT. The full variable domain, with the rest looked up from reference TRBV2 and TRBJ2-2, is EPEVTQTPSHQVTQMGQEVILRCVPISNHLYFYWYRQILGQKVEFLVSFYNNEISEKSEIFDDQFSVERPDGSNFTLKIRSTKLEDSAMYFCASSENGVRNTGELFFGEGSRLTVL.

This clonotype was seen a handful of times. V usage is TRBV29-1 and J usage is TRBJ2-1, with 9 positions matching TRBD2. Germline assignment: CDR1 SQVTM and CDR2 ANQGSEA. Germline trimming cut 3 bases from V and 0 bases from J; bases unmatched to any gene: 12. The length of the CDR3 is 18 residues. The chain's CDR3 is CSVDRVETSGYSYNEQFF. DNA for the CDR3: TGCAGCGTTGACAGGGTCGAGACTAGCGGTTACTCCTACAATGAGCAGTTCTTC.

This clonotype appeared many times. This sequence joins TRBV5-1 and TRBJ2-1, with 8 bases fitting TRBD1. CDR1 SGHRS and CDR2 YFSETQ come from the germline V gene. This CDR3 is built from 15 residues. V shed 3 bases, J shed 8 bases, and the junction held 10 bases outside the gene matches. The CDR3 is CASSSQGASVYEQFF. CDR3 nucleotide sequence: TGCGCCAGCAGCTCCCAGGGGGCTTCAGTATATGAGCAGTTCTTC.

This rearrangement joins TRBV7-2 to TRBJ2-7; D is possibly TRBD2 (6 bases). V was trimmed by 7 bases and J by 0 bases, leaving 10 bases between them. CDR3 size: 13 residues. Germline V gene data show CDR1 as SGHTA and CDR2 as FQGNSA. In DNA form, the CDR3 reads TGTGCCAGCACGCGGGGAATCTCCTACGAGCAGTACTTC. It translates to CASTRGISYEQYF.

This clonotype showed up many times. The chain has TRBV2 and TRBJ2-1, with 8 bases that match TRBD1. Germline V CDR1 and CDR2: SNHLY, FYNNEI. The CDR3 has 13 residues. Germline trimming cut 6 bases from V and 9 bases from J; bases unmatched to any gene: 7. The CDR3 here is CASRPTGVGEQFF. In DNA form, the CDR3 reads TGTGCCAGCAGGCCGACAGGGGTAGGTGAGCAGTTCTTC.

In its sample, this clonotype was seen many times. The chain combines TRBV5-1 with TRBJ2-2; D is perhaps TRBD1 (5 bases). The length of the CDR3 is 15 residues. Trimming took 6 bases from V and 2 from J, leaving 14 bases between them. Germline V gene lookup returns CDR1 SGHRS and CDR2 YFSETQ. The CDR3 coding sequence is TGCGCCAGCAAATGGGCCCAGGGTAACACCGGGGAGCTGTTTTTT. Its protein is CASKWAQGNTGELFF.

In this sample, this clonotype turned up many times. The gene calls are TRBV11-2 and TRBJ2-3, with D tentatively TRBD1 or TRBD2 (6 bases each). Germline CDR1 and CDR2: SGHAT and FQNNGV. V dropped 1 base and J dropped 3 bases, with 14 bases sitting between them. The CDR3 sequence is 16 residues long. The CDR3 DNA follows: TGTGCCAGCAGCTTAGTCGGGGGCTTAGTAACAGATACGCAGTATTTT. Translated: CASSLVGGLVTDTQYF.

CDR3 sequence (DNA): TGTGCCAGCAGCCCCGAGACAGAGACCCAGTACTTC. Its translation: CASSPETETQYF. The genes are TRBV7-8 and TRBJ2-5; D is uncertain. This CDR3 is 12 amino acids long. Trimming pared 5 bases from V and 4 bases from J, leaving 8 bases between. The V gene's germline CDR1 is SGHVS and CDR2 FQNEAQ.

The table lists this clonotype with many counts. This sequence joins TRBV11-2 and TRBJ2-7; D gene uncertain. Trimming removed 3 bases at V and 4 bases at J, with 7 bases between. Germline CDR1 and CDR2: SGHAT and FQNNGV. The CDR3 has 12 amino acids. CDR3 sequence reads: CASSFNRYEQYF. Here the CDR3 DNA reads TGTGCCAGCAGCTTTAACCGGTACGAGCAGTACTTC.

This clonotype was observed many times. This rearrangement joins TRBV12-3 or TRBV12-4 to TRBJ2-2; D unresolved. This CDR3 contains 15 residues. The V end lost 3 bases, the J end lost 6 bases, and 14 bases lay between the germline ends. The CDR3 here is CASSFIGLSAGELFF. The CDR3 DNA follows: TGTGCCAGCAGTTTTATTGGGTTATCCGCCGGGGAGCTGTTTTTT.

Written as DNA, the CDR3 is TGTGCCAACGCGATTTTCGAGGACTCCACGCGGGGTTGGACCGGGGAGCTGTTTTTT. It codes for CANAIFEDSTRGWTGELFF. This chain connects TRBV24-1 to TRBJ2-2, with D perhaps matching TRBD2 (6 bases). CDR1 is KGHDR and CDR2 is SFDVKD in the germline V gene. CDR3 length: 19 amino acids. The germline V and J ends were trimmed by 11 bases and 5 bases, with 32 bases remaining between them.

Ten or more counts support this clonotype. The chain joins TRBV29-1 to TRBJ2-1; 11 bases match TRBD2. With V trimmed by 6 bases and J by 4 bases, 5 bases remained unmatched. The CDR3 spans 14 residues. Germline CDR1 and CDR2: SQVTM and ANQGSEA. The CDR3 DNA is TGCAGCGTGGGTGGGACTAGCGGATACAATGAGCAGTTCTTC. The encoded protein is CSVGGTSGYNEQFF.

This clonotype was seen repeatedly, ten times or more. CDR3 sequence (DNA): TGTGCCAGCAGCGGCCGGGCAGGGGGCTTAGATGGCTACACCTTC. This gives the protein CASSGRAGGLDGYTF. V and J are TRBV7-9 and TRBJ1-2; 8 bases match TRBD1. The CDR3 covers 15 residues. The ends lost 5 bases at V and 6 bases at J; junction bases unmatched: 11. CDR1 is SEHNR, CDR2 FQNEAQ, per germline (reference sequence).